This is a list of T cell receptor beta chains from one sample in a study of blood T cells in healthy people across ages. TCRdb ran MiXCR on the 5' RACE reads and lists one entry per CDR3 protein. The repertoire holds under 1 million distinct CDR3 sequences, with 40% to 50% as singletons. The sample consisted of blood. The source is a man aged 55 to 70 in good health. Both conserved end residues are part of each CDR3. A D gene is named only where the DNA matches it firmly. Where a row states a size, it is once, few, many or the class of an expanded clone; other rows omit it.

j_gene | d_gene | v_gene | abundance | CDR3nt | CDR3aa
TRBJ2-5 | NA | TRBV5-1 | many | TGCGCCAGCAGCTTGGTACCCGGGACTCAAGAGACCCAGTACTTC | CASSLVPGTQETQYF
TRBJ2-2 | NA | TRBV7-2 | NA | TGTGCCAGCAGTCCCGGACTGACCGGGGAGCTGTTTTTT | CASSPGLTGELFF
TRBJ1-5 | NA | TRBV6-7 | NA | TGTGCCAGCAGTTATCGGGACGCGCCCCAGCATTTT | CASSYRDAPQHF
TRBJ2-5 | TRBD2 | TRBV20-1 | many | TGCAGTGCTAGAGCCCTGGTACTAGCGGGGGGTATCCAAGAGACCCAGTACTTC | CSARALVLAGGIQETQYF
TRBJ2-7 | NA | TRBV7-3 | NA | TGTGCCAGCAGCTCCGCAAACTCCTACGAGCAGTACTTC | CASSSANSYEQYF
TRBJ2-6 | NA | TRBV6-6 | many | TGTGCCAGCTTGAGGGCCAACGTCCTGACTTTC | CASLRANVLTF
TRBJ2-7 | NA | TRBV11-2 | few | TGTGCCAGCAGCTTAAGGGGGTCTCCCTCCTACGAGCAGTACTTC | CASSLRGSPSYEQYF
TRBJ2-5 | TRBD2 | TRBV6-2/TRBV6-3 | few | TGTGCCAGCAGTAGGGCCTCGGGACTAGTGAGAGAGACCCAGTACTTC | CASSRASGLVRETQYF
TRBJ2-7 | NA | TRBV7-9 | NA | TGTGCCGGCAGCCCCCAGGCGGGAACCTCCTACGAGCAGTACTTC | CAGSPQAGTSYEQYF
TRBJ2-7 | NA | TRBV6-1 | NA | TGTGCCAGCAGTGCGGACGCCTACGAGCAGTACTTC | CASSADAYEQYF
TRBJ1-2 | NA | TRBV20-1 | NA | TGCAGTGCTAGACCCTTAGCGGAATACACCTTC | CSARPLAEYTF
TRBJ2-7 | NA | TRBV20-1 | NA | TGCAGTGCTAGAGATAGCGCGACTCCCGAGCAGTACTTC | CSARDSATPEQYF
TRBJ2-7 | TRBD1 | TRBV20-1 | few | TGCAGTGCTCCCCCATGGACAGGGGGCAGAGGGTACGAGCAGTACTTC | CSAPPWTGGRGYEQYF
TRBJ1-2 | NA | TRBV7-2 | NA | TGTGCCAGCAGCTTAGCTGAACCGGCTGGCTACACCTTC | CASSLAEPAGYTF
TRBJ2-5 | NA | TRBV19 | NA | TGTGCCAGTAGTATAGATCCCTCAAGACCCAGTGAGCAGTACTTC | CASSIDPSRPSEQYF
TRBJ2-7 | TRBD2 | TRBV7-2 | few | TGTGCCAGCAGCTTAGTGATGGGGGGGGAGCAGTACTTC | CASSLVMGGEQYF
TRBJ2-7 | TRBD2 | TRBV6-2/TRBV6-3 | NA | TGTGCCAGCAGTTACTCTGTTTCACCGGGACTAGCGGGGCACCCCTACGAGCAGTACTTC | CASSYSVSPGLAGHPYEQYF
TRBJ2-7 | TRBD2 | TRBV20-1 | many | TGCAGTGCCACTAGCGGGGGGAACTACGAGCAGTACTTC | CSATSGGNYEQYF
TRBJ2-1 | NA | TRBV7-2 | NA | TGTGCCAGCAGCTTAGCGGGGTGGTCTGGCAATGAGCAGTTCTTC | CASSLAGWSGNEQFF